These 21 T cell receptor beta chains share one sample of origin, sequenced in a study of OX40 agonist ivuxolimab in advanced cancers. The data were produced by immunoSEQ multiplex PCR, yet TCRdb's version contains in-frame clones alone and is incomplete. The sample has some 70,000 clones, 85% seen once. This specimen was CD4+ or CD8+ T cells sorted from blood, taken in a trial of the OX40 agonist ivuxolimab. These receptors came from an adult with an advanced solid tumor such as melanoma, head and neck, liver or kidney cancer.

The chain links TRBV27 to TRBJ2-2; D is perhaps TRBD2 (5 bases). Germline V gene data show CDR1 as MNHEY and CDR2 as SMNVEV (reference sequence). Trimming cost V 4 bases and J 4 bases, with 16 bases left between them. There are 16 residues in the CDR3. CDR3 residues: CASSSRDGLFTGELFF. CDR3 nucleotide sequence: TGTGCCAGCAGTTCACGGGATGGGCTCTTCACCGGGGAGCTGTTTTTT.

The CDR3 nucleotides are TGTGCCAGCTCCTCCTCTCTGGGGGCCCAGTACTTC. Translating it yields CASSSSLGAQYF. The chain is built from TRBV11-2 and TRBJ2-5; D is possibly TRBD1 or TRBD2 (5 bases each). V was cut by 8 bases and J by 9 bases, with 16 bases left in between. Germline V gene data show CDR1 as SGHAT and CDR2 as FQNNGV. The CDR3 contains 12 residues. The whole variable domain, filled in from reference TRBV11-2 and TRBJ2-5, reads EAGVAQSPRYKIIEKRQSVAFWCNPISGHATLYWYQQILGQGPKLLIQFQNNGVVDDSQLPKDRFSAERLKGVDSTLKIQPAKLEDSAVYLCASSSSLGAQYFGPGTRLLVL.

V usage is TRBV7-9 and J usage is TRBJ1-2, with no clear D. The CDR3 loop spans 15 amino acids. Germline V gene sequence: CDR1 SEHNR, CDR2 FQNEAQ (reference sequence). V lost 1 base, J lost 3 bases, and 12 bases lay in between. The CDR3 loop is CASSLESVPHYGYTF. CDR3 DNA sequence: TGTGCCAGCAGCTTAGAAAGCGTCCCTCACTATGGCTACACCTTC.

The chain couples TRBV7-2 to TRBJ2-1, with TRBD2 identical over 9 bases. Germline trimming cut 3 bases from V and 7 bases from J; bases unmatched to any gene: 4. Germline V gene lookup returns CDR1 SGHTA and CDR2 FQGNSA. There are 14 residues in the CDR3. CDR3 bases: TGTGCCAGCAGCTTGGCGGGGGGGCCAAATGAGCAGTTCTTC. Its protein product is CASSLAGGPNEQFF.

With regard to this clone: The junction differs from germline at one of its ends, possibly a read error. The V call is TRBV27, the J call TRBJ2-1, with 8 nucleotides matching TRBD2. Germline assignment: CDR1 MNHEY and CDR2 SMNVEV (reference sequence). The CDR3 extends over 16 amino acids. CDR3 sequence reads: CAGSLWAGRATNEQFF. Written as DNA, the CDR3 is TGTGCCGGCAGTTTATGGGCCGGGAGGGCGACCAATGAGCAGTTCTTC.

This clone appeared a few times. The V call is TRBV6-5, the J call TRBJ2-2, with D possibly matching TRBD1 (6 bases). CDR1 is MNHEY, CDR2 SVGAGI, per germline. Trimming removed 6 bases from V and 4 bases from J, with 15 bases in between. This CDR3 comprises 15 residues. The CDR3 sequence is CASSPGTLSTGELFF. The CDR3 bases are TGTGCCAGCAGCCCCGGGACACTGAGCACCGGGGAGCTGTTTTTT.

This clone was detected a few times. This chain connects TRBV5-6 to TRBJ2-2; TRBD2 aligns across 7 bases. V shed 4 bases and J 5 bases; nucleotides not matched to a gene: 11. Germline V gene lookup returns CDR1 SGHDT and CDR2 YYEEEE. CDR3 length: 16 residues. CDR3 DNA: TGTGCCAGCAGCCTCGGGGTGGCGGGAGAAACCGGGGAGCTGTTTTTT. It translates to CASSLGVAGETGELFF.

V is TRBV7-8 and J is TRBJ2-5; 9 bases fit TRBD2. Germline V gene sequence: CDR1 SGHVS, CDR2 FQNEAQ. After removal of 5 bases from V and 3 bases from J, the junction contained 13 bases not matched to a gene. The CDR3 is 17 amino acids. The CDR3 loop is CASSQEGAGGTKETQYF. The CDR3 bases are TGTGCCAGCAGCCAGGAGGGGGCGGGGGGGACGAAAGAGACCCAGTACTTC.

The chain recombines TRBV19 with TRBJ2-2; D perhaps matches TRBD1 (6 bases). Per the germline V gene, CDR1 is LNHDA and CDR2 is SQIVND (reference sequence). The CDR3 is made up of 16 amino acids. V lost 4 bases, J lost 1 base, and 13 bases lay in between. Here the CDR3 reads CASSRTNRENTGELFF. CDR3 bases: TGTGCCAGTAGTAGGACGAACAGGGAGAACACCGGGGAGCTGTTTTTT.

This clone was counted a few times. The chain couples TRBV5-1 to TRBJ2-2, with unresolved D. This CDR3 is 11 amino acids long. Germline V gene lookup returns CDR1 SGHRS and CDR2 YFSETQ. V lost 2 bases, J lost 8 bases, and 4 bases lay in between. The CDR3, as DNA: TGCGCCAGCAGCTTAGCTGGGGAGCTGTTTTTT. Protein: CASSLAGELFF.

The V and J genes are TRBV29-1 and TRBJ1-1, with TRBD1 matching over 11 bases. Germline CDR1 and CDR2: SQVTM and ANQGSEA. V was pared by 5 bases and J by 1 base, with 6 bases of the junction left unmatched. This CDR3 is 15 amino acids long. The DNA for the CDR3 is TGCAGCGTTCAAGGACAGGGGGCCAGGAACACTGAAGCTTTCTTT. Encoded protein: CSVQGQGARNTEAFF.

The gene calls are TRBV10-1 and TRBJ2-1; the D is unclear. Between the trimmed V and J ends, which lost 5 bases and 4 bases, there was a span of 12 bases. The CDR3 is made up of 14 amino acids. Germline assignment: CDR1 WNHNN and CDR2 SYGVQD (reference sequence). The chain's CDR3 is CASSTTTEYNEQFF. In DNA, the CDR3 is TGCGCCAGCAGTACAACTACCGAGTACAATGAGCAGTTCTTC.

The genes are TRBV11-2 and TRBJ2-1; D gene uncertain. This CDR3 contains 11 residues. Germline values: CDR1 SGHAT, CDR2 FQNNGV. Deletions cut 10 bases from V and 15 bases from J, with 19 bases between. The CDR3 DNA follows: TGTGCCATCACCCACACCCCTTATTTGTTCTTC. Translated, it gives CAITHTPYLFF.

The chain couples TRBV9 to TRBJ1-3, with 10 positions matching TRBD1. Germline loops: CDR1 SGDLS, CDR2 YYNGEE. The junction had 12 bases not matched to a gene; V was cut back by 3 bases and J by 0 bases. This CDR3 is built from 19 residues. The CDR3 reads CASSATGTGVLSSGNTIYF. The CDR3 bases are TGTGCCAGCAGCGCTACCGGGACAGGGGTTCTCAGCTCTGGAAACACCATATATTTT.

This clone was recorded once. V and J are TRBV7-6 and TRBJ2-2, with D tentatively TRBD1 (5 bases). The germline gives CDR1 SGHVS, CDR2 FNYEAQ. Trimming cost V 6 bases and J 1 base, with 9 bases left between them. This CDR3 comprises 14 residues. The CDR3 sequence: CASSPQGNTGELFF. In nucleotides, the CDR3 is TGTGCCAGCAGTCCTCAGGGGAACACCGGGGAGCTGTTTTTT.

The chain employs TRBV7-9 and TRBJ2-7, with no clear D. Looked up from germline, CDR1 is SEHNR and CDR2 is FQNEAQ (reference sequence). V was cut by 3 bases and J by 0 bases, with 15 bases left in between. CDR3 length: 16 amino acids. Written as DNA, the CDR3 is TGTGCCAGCAGCTTCGTCGGCCAACCCAACTCCTACGAGCAGTACGTC. It codes for CASSFVGQPNSYEQYV.

The V and J genes are TRBV20-1 and TRBJ1-1; D gene uncertain. This CDR3 comprises 11 residues. CDR1 DFQATT and CDR2 SNEGSKA come from the germline V gene (reference sequence). CDR3 amino acids: CGCGMNTEAFF. The DNA of the CDR3 is TGCGGGTGTGGGATGAACACTGAAGCTTTCTTT.

The rearrangement joins TRBV7-2 to TRBJ2-5; a possible D gene is TRBD2 (5 bases). The CDR3 length is 15 residues. V lost 5 bases and J 3 bases, leaving 16 bases between the germline ends. Germline V CDR1 and CDR2: SGHTA, FQGNSA. CDR3 region: CASSRLLVLEETQYF. The CDR3 DNA reads TGTGCCAGCAGCCGCTTACTAGTGTTGGAAGAGACCCAGTACTTC.

The V gene is TRBV4-3, the J gene TRBJ2-2; no reliable D call. Germline CDR1 and CDR2: LGHNA and YSLEER. This CDR3 has 14 residues. Trimming stripped 0 bases from V and 7 bases from J, with 9 bases between. In DNA form, the CDR3 reads TGCGCCAGCAGCCAAGATAGGAGAGTCGGGGAGCTGTTTTTT. It codes for CASSQDRRVGELFF.

The chain is built from TRBV7-9 and TRBJ2-1, with D possibly being TRBD2 (7 bases). The CDR3 is made up of 15 amino acids. With 5 bases removed from V and 4 bases from J, the gap between germline ends came to 15 bases. The germline V gene encodes CDR1 SEHNR and CDR2 FQNEAQ (reference sequence). CDR3 sequence reads: CASSPQGGGYNEQFF. The CDR3 region has the DNA TGTGCCAGCAGCCCACAGGGAGGGGGGTACAATGAGCAGTTCTTC.

The V and J genes are TRBV5-1 and TRBJ1-2; D unresolved. The CDR3 covers 12 residues. Germline V gene lookup returns CDR1 SGHRS and CDR2 YFSETQ. V dropped 0 bases and J dropped 8 bases, with 8 bases sitting between them. The CDR3 loop reads CASSLVGTGYTF. DNA of the CDR3: TGCGCCAGCAGCTTGGTGGGAACGGGCTACACCTTC.